These 19 T cell receptor beta chains were sequenced from one sample in a study of shared clonotypes between healthy human individuals. The table came from immunoSEQ multiplex PCR; TCRdb's copy has only in-frame clones and leaves some out. The table shows approximately 1.9 million clones, with around 93% occurring only once. The naive CD8 population came from CD45RO-negative cells selected for CCR7, without terminally differentiated effector memory CD45RA+ cells. The material sequenced was naive CD8+ T cells from PBMCs. The source of these receptors is a man younger than 35 in good health. Some clones in this sample may be carry-over from other donors' samples.

This clone was detected a few times. The rearrangement links TRBV2 to TRBJ1-1; D unclear. The CDR3 contains 15 residues. Germline CDR1 SNHLY, CDR2 FYNNEI. Trimming took 2 bases from V and 0 from J, leaving 10 bases between them. The CDR3 DNA reads TGTGCCAGCAGTGAAAAGACAAGGATGAACACTGAAGCTTTCTTT. Translated: CASSEKTRMNTEAFF.

The chain recombines TRBV11-3 with TRBJ2-5; 7 bases agree with TRBD2. Germline CDR1 SGHNT, CDR2 YENEEA. After removal of 1 base from V and 11 bases from J, the junction contained 16 bases not matched to a gene. CDR3 length equals 16 residues. The CDR3 DNA reads as TGTGCCAGCAGCTTAGCTTTTCGCCTAGCGGCGATTGAGCAGTACTTC. Amino acid sequence: CASSLAFRLAAIEQYF.

The chain combines TRBV19 with TRBJ2-7; D perhaps matches TRBD2 (6 bases). The CDR3 runs to 14 residues. The germline V and J ends were trimmed by 4 bases and 3 bases, with 13 bases remaining between them. Germline V gene sequence: CDR1 LNHDA, CDR2 SQIVND (reference sequence). CDR3 amino acids: CASSKRAADYEQYF. CDR3 nucleotide sequence: TGTGCCAGTAGTAAGCGGGCAGCTGACTACGAGCAGTACTTC.

This chain connects TRBV7-9 to TRBJ2-4; perhaps TRBD2 as D (5 bases). This CDR3 contains 18 residues. CDR1 is SEHNR and CDR2 is FQNEAQ in the germline V gene (reference sequence). V was cut by 0 bases and J by 0 bases, with 15 bases left in between. The CDR3: CASSLAGPWGEAKNIQYF. CDR3 sequence (DNA): TGTGCCAGCAGCTTAGCCGGACCTTGGGGAGAAGCCAAAAACATTCAGTACTTC.

Only one count was recorded for this clone. J is TRBJ1-2 and V is TRBV29-1; D is unclear. CDR1 and CDR2 from the germline V gene are SQVTM and ANQGSEA. The germline V and J ends were trimmed by 5 bases and 5 bases, with 15 bases remaining between them. The CDR3 runs 13 residues. This chain's CDR3 is CSVYTALAYGYTF. In DNA, the CDR3 is TGCAGCGTTTATACAGCGCTCGCATATGGCTACACCTTC.

This clone was seen a single time. This rearrangement joins TRBV5-1 to TRBJ2-7; D is ambiguous. V lost 4 bases to trimming and J lost 1 base, with 12 bases between them. Germline V gives CDR1 SGHRS, CDR2 YFSETQ. The CDR3 is 14 residues long. CDR3 in amino acids: CASSRGVSSYEQYF. The CDR3 coding sequence is TGCGCCAGCAGCCGCGGAGTTAGTTCCTACGAGCAGTACTTC.

The table lists this clone with a few counts. The J gene is TRBJ1-1, the V gene TRBV7-9; D unresolved. Germline assignment: CDR1 SEHNR and CDR2 FQNEAQ (reference sequence). The CDR3 is made up of 16 amino acids. V lost 2 bases and J lost 0, with 13 bases in between. The chain's CDR3 is CASSLPNSLLNTEAFF. CDR3 nucleotide sequence: TGTGCCAGCAGCTTACCGAATTCACTCTTGAACACTGAAGCTTTCTTT.

Details on this clone: Other DNA sequences from this sample encode an identical CDR3 as well. V usage is TRBV27 and J usage is TRBJ2-3, with TRBD1 matching 8 bases. The length of the CDR3 is 13 residues. With 5 bases clipped from V and 3 bases from J, the junction kept 1 base outside the gene matches. The germline CDR1 and CDR2 sequences are MNHEY and SMNVEV (reference sequence). CDR3 DNA: TGTGCCAGCAGTCGGACAGGGACAGATACGCAGTATTTT. Its translation is CASSRTGTDTQYF.

This chain joins TRBV19 and TRBJ1-2, with unresolved D. Per the germline V gene, CDR1 is LNHDA and CDR2 is SQIVND (reference sequence). CDR3 length: 13 residues. Trimming took off 6 bases at V and 1 base at J, with 9 bases between the two ends. This chain's CDR3 is CASSSLNNYGYTF. The CDR3 nucleotides are TGTGCCAGTAGCTCACTGAATAACTATGGCTACACCTTC.

This clone was detected once. The chain joins TRBV10-1 to TRBJ2-3; no firm D call. Germline V gene lookup returns CDR1 WNHNN and CDR2 SYGVQD (reference sequence). The CDR3 consists of 13 residues. Trimming cost V 0 bases and J 3 bases, with 4 bases left between them. CDR3 coding DNA: TGCGCCAGCAGTGAGTCTTGGACAGATACGCAGTATTTT. Protein: CASSESWTDTQYF.

The gene calls are TRBV29-1 and TRBJ2-7, with D maybe TRBD1 (5 bases). This CDR3 contains 14 residues. Trimming removed 4 bases at V and 3 bases at J, with 16 bases between. Germline loops: CDR1 SQVTM, CDR2 ANQGSEA. The CDR3 reads CSVVTWGNNYEQYF. The CDR3 nucleotides are TGCAGCGTTGTCACCTGGGGCAATAACTACGAGCAGTACTTC.

The chain employs TRBV4-3 and TRBJ2-1; TRBD2 agrees at 9 bases. Unmatched junction bases numbered 2, after V lost 3 bases and J lost 8 bases. The CDR3 is made up of 13 amino acids. Germline CDR1 is LGHNA and CDR2 is YSLEER. Here the CDR3 reads CASSQLAGDEQFF. The CDR3 nucleotides read TGCGCCAGCAGCCAGTTAGCGGGAGATGAGCAGTTCTTC.

This chain uses TRBV18 with TRBJ2-2; 7 bases align to TRBD2. The V segment lost 3 bases and the J segment 4 bases; nucleotides outside the gene matches: 8. This CDR3 has 16 residues. The V gene's germline CDR1 is KGHSH and CDR2 LQKENI. CDR3 coding DNA: TGTGCCAGCTCACCCTCAAAAGGGGAGGGCACCGGGGAGCTGTTTTTT. The encoded protein is CASSPSKGEGTGELFF.

This clone was observed once. The rearrangement uses TRBV7-2 and TRBJ2-3; 11 bases match TRBD2. Germline-derived CDR1 and CDR2 are SGHTA and FQGNSA. The J segment lost 3 bases and the V segment lost 4 bases, leaving 3 bases of the junction unmatched. This CDR3 region has 15 residues. The CDR3 reads CASSSWTSGTDTQYF. The DNA for the CDR3 is TGTGCCAGCAGCTCCTGGACTAGCGGGACAGATACGCAGTATTTT.

The chain recombines TRBV18 with TRBJ1-1; 8 bases line up with TRBD1. The CDR3 is 15 amino acids. CDR1 is KGHSH and CDR2 is LQKENI in the germline V gene. V lost 1 base, J lost 6 bases, and 7 bases stayed unmatched. Here the CDR3 DNA reads TGTGCCAGCTCACCACAGGATCAACAGGGGGCTGAAGCTTTCTTT. Translated, it gives CASSPQDQQGAEAFF.

Regarding this clone: Other DNA sequences in this sample translate to the same CDR3. The genes are TRBV14 and TRBJ2-5; D unclear. Germline assignment: CDR1 SGHDN and CDR2 FVKESK. V was pared by 2 bases and J by 5 bases, with 6 bases between. This CDR3 spans 12 amino acids. CDR3 protein: CASSQIGETQYF. The CDR3 DNA follows: TGTGCCAGCAGCCAAATCGGCGAGACCCAGTACTTC.

The J gene is TRBJ2-7, the V gene TRBV5-4, with a weak D call TRBD2 (6 bases). From germline, CDR1 is SGHNT and CDR2 YYREEE (reference sequence). The CDR3 sequence is 13 residues long. Trimming took off 4 bases at V and 4 bases at J, with 12 bases between the two ends. The CDR3 DNA follows: TGTGCCAGCAGCGGGGGGATTTCTTACGAGCAGTACTTC. Translating it yields CASSGGISYEQYF.

The CDR3: CASSRGGRGETQYF. CDR3 bases: TGTGCCAGCAGCCGAGGGGGGAGAGGGGAGACCCAGTACTTC. V usage is TRBV2 and J usage is TRBJ2-5; D is perhaps TRBD1 or TRBD2 (6 bases each). The CDR3 has 14 amino acids. Between the trimmed V and J ends, which lost 6 bases and 5 bases, there was a span of 16 bases. Germline values: CDR1 SNHLY, CDR2 FYNNEI.

The CDR3 region is CASSMRAGMHTQYF. CDR3 DNA: TGTGCCAGCAGCATGCGCGCGGGAATGCATACGCAGTATTTT. This sequence joins TRBV13 and TRBJ2-3; maybe TRBD2 (6 bases). V was cut by 5 bases and J by 7 bases, with 16 bases left in between. The germline gives CDR1 PRHDT, CDR2 FYEKMQ (reference sequence). The CDR3 extends over 14 amino acids. Full variable domain (missing parts from reference TRBV13 and TRBJ2-3): AAGVIQSPRHLIKEKRETATLKCYPIPRHDTVYWYQQGPGQDPQFLISFYEKMQSDKGSIPDRFSAQQFSDYHSELNMSSLELGDSALYFCASSMRAGMHTQYFGPGTRLTVL.